Listed below are T cell receptor beta chains from one sample, sequenced in a study of blood T cell repertoires in COVID-19. The data were produced by immunoSEQ multiplex PCR, yet TCRdb's version contains in-frame clones alone and is incomplete. The repertoire holds about 75,000 clones, 74% seen once, with just over 2.5% in the top ten. Sequencing was performed on peripheral blood. The receptors here all came from a human donor with acute or convalescent COVID-19. The donor label of this sample is uncertain. Each CDR3 is given with its conserved first and last residue.

>TRBV28|TRBJ1-5
CASSDIRDREGYINQPQHF
>TRBV19|TRBJ1-5
CASSWTGNQPQHF
>TRBV20-1|TRBJ1-1
CSARQGTEAFF
>TRBV7-2|TRBJ2-3
CASSLAALATDTQYF
>TRBV18|TRBJ1-5
CASSQYSGRADQPQHF
>TRBV7-2|TRBJ1-5
CASSLVGGQTSQHF
>TRBV7-2|TRBJ2-3
CASSLFAGLTIVDTQYF
>TRBV2|TRBJ2-2
CASSRLGGSTGELFF
>TRBV15|TRBJ2-7
CATSRESRTGLTYEQYF
>TRBV12-5|TRBJ2-5
CASGLSGGETQYF
>TRBV28|TRBJ2-1
CASSSPGQVGNEQFF
>TRBV6-6|TRBJ1-5
CASSAPTGVNQPQHF
>TRBV25-1|TRBJ1-2
CANPFQGAVGSGYTF
>TRBV20-1|TRBJ1-6
CSVSFGSSYNSPLHF
>TRBV19|TRBJ2-3
CASSDRGGDTQYF
>TRBV28|TRBJ1-4
CASSLSGSWEKLFF
>TRBV6-5|TRBJ2-1
CASKRGTYNEQFF
>TRBV12-3/TRBV12-4|TRBJ2-2
CASSLGGAGELFF
>TRBV7-3|TRBJ2-3
CASSRAGDTDTQYF
>TRBV7-8|TRBJ2-3
CASSFTDRSVGTQYF
>TRBV7-8|TRBJ1-5
CASSLRGRGNNQPQHF
>TRBV27|TRBJ1-6
CASSLGRGFSPLHF
>TRBV15|TRBJ1-5
CATSRDVGGNQPQHF